This T cell receptor beta chain was captured by sequencing in a study of yellow fever vaccine responses in identical twins (dated by TCRdb to the late 2010s). With regard to the full study: In the study, vaccine-responding T cell clones were precisely tracked in identical twins. Summary of the overall study and its limitations: According to the authors, the vaccine-induced T cell response in identical twins seemed to be partly convergent and partly specific to each individual.

From its cysteine to its phenylalanine, the CDR3 spans 14 amino acids. The kept DNA is CDR3 alone, 42 bases in frame from the first base. V ends up 5 bases short and J 2 bases short, with an unmatched junction base count of 5. CDR1 and CDR2, per the germline V gene (reference sequence), are DFQATT and SNEGSKA. As for this clonotype: What antigen it recognizes has not been identified. Base qualities are not provided; no much larger clone lies one nucleotide away.

The method behind the library was RT-PCR. The reads were generated on an Illumina HiSeq 2500. TCRdb reprocessed the public reads (quality trimming at Q25 with fastp, clone calling with MiXCR) and kept in-frame beta chains. Merged by CDR3 protein, the rows form single entries marked with the most common genes and DNA. This sample has about 1,300 distinct CDR3 sequences in its table, and 89% of those were observed once. More than 20% of the sample belongs to the ten largest clones. This sequence was found in a female donor who received the yellow fever vaccine. The receptor chain draws on TRBV20-1 and TRBJ2-7; TRBD2 aligns with 11 central bases. This specimen consisted of T cells from blood (PBMCs), unsorted or a sorted subset (not recorded which), obtained before or after yellow fever vaccination (not recorded which). The CDR3 region reads CSAQTSGRTYEQYF. Here is the DNA: TGCAGTGCTCAAACTAGCGGGAGAACCTACGAGCAGTACTTC.